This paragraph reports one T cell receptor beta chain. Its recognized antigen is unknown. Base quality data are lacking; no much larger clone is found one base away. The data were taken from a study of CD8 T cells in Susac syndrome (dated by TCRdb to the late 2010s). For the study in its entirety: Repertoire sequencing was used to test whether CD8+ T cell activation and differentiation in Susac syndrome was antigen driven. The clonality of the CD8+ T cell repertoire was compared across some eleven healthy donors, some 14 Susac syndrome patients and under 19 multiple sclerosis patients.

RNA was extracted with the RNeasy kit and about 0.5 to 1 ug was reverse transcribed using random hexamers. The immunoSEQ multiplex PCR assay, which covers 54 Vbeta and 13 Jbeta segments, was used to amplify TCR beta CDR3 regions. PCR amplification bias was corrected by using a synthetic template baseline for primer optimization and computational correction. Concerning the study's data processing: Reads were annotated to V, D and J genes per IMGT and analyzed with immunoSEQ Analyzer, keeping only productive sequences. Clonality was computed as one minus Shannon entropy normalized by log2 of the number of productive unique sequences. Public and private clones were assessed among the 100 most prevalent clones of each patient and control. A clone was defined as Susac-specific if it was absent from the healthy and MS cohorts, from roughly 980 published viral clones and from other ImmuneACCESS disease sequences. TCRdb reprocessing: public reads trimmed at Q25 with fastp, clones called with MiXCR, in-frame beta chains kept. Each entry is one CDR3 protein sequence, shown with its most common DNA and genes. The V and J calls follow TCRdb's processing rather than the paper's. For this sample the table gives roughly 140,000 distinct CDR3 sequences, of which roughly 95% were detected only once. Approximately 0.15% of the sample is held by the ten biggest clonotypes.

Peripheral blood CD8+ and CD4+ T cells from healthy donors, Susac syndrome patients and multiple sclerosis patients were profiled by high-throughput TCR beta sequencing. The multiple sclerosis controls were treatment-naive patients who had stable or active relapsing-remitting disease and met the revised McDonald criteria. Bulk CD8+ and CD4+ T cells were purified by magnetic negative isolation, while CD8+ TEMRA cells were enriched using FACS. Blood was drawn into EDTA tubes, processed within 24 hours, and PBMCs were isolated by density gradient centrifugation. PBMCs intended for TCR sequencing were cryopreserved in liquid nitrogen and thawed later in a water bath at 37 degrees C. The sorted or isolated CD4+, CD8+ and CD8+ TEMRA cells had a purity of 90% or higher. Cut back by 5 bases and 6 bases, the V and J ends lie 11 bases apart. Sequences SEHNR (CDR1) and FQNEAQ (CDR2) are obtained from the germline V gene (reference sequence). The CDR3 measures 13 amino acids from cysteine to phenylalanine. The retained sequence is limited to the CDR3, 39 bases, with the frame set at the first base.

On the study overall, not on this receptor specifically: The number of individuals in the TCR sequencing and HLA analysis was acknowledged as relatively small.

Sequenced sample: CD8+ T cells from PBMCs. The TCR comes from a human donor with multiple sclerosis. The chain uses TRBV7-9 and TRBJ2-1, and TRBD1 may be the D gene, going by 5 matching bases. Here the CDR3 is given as CASSGVQVNEQFF. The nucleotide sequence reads TGTGCCAGCAGCGGGGTACAGGTCAATGAGCAGTTCTTC.